These 26 T cell receptor beta chains were all obtained from the same sample, sequenced in a study of control samples from healthy donors and cancer patients. This table comes from immunoSEQ multiplex PCR, and its TCRdb copy is limited to in-frame clones, with some not included. The repertoire holds 150,000 or so clones, with 93% as singletons. The sequenced sample was blood. These receptors were taken from a young man in good health.

The CDR3 coding sequence is TGTGCCAGCAGCCAACGAGGAAGGGCCCCAGGCATTCAGTACTTC. It yields the protein CASSQRGRAPGIQYF. This chain links TRBV14 with TRBJ2-4; no reliable D call. The CDR3 contains 15 residues. Trimming removed 2 bases from V and 9 bases from J, with 17 bases in between. The germline CDR1 and CDR2 sequences are SGHDN and FVKESK.

V gene TRBV7-2 combines with J gene TRBJ2-3; the match to TRBD2 covers 8 bases. CDR1 and CDR2 (germline): SGHTA, FQGNSA. The CDR3 has 14 residues. V lost 5 bases, J lost 0 bases, and 1 base stayed unmatched. Written as DNA, the CDR3 is TGTGCCAGCAGCCGCGGGGGGAGCACAGATACGCAGTATTTT. It is translated as CASSRGGSTDTQYF. The full variable domain, completed using reference TRBV7-2 and TRBJ2-3, is GAGVSQSPSNKVTEKGKDVELRCDPISGHTALYWYRQSLGQGLEFLIYFQGNSAPDKSGLPSDRFSAERTGGSVSTLTIQRTQQEDSAVYLCASSRGGSTDTQYFGPGTRLTVL.

Here the CDR3 DNA reads TGCGCCAGCAGCCAAGGGGGACCGGTGGTGTTTTTT. Amino acids: CASSQGGPVVFF. This chain joins TRBV4-1 and TRBJ1-4; tentatively, D is TRBD1 (5 bases). CDR3 length: 12 residues. Looked up from germline, CDR1 is MGHRA and CDR2 is YSYEKL. Deletions cut 1 base from V and 15 bases from J, with 12 bases between.

This clone was observed once. The V and J genes are TRBV5-1 and TRBJ2-3; 7 bases are a match to TRBD2. This CDR3 has 16 residues. The germline V gene encodes CDR1 SGHRS and CDR2 YFSETQ. J lost 4 bases, V lost 0 bases, and 8 bases had no gene match. CDR3: CASSLAEGGPSDTQYF. Here the CDR3 DNA reads TGCGCCAGCAGCTTGGCCGAGGGAGGGCCATCAGATACGCAGTATTTT.

The chain uses TRBV4-1 and TRBJ2-1; 7 bases map to TRBD2. Trimming removed 4 bases from V and 4 bases from J; junction bases left unmatched: 13. This CDR3 has 17 residues. CDR1 is MGHRA, CDR2 YSYEKL, per germline. The CDR3 DNA sequence: TGCGCCAGCAGCCTCCAGGGAACTAGCGCTGGATACAATGAGCAGTTCTTC. As protein: CASSLQGTSAGYNEQFF.

The chain is built from TRBV7-9 and TRBJ2-6; the D is unclear. This CDR3 has 17 residues. Germline V lookup: CDR1 SEHNR, CDR2 FQNEAQ (reference sequence). The germline V and J ends were trimmed by 6 bases and 2 bases, with 17 bases remaining between them. This chain's CDR3 is CASSHPTAYTGANVLTF. Here the CDR3 DNA reads TGTGCCAGCAGTCACCCAACAGCGTATACTGGGGCCAACGTCCTGACTTTC.

The V call is TRBV19, the J call TRBJ1-5; a possible D gene is TRBD1 (5 bases). Germline lookup yields CDR1 LNHDA and CDR2 SQIVND (reference sequence). This CDR3 comprises 16 residues. Trimming cost V 3 bases and J 0 bases, with 12 bases left between them. CDR3 sequence reads: CASSIMGDYSNQPQHF. The CDR3, as DNA: TGTGCCAGTAGTATCATGGGGGATTATAGCAATCAGCCCCAGCATTTT.

The genes are TRBV6-5 and TRBJ1-6; no clear D gene. Germline CDR1 reads MNHEY; CDR2 reads SVGAGI. This CDR3 comprises 13 residues. Trimming took off 2 bases at V and 6 bases at J, with 5 bases between the two ends. The CDR3: CASSYNVNSPLHF. CDR3 nucleotide sequence: TGTGCCAGCAGTTACAATGTTAATTCACCCCTCCACTTT.

V usage is TRBV28 and J usage is TRBJ2-7; no clear D. The CDR3 runs to 16 residues. Germline loops: CDR1 MDHEN, CDR2 SYDVKM. V was trimmed by 4 bases and J by 0 bases, leaving 16 bases between them. The CDR3 DNA is TGTGCCAGCAGTTCCCCGACTTGGCTAAACTCCTACGAGCAGTACTTC. This gives the protein CASSSPTWLNSYEQYF.

The genes are TRBV5-1 and TRBJ2-3; tentative D call: TRBD2 (6 bases). CDR3 size: 15 residues. Germline CDR1 SGHRS, CDR2 YFSETQ. Trimming left V 0 bases short and J 2 bases short, with 10 bases between. CDR3 sequence (DNA): TGCGCCAGCAGCTTGGTTGCGGGGATCACAGATACGCAGTATTTT. Amino acids: CASSLVAGITDTQYF. The whole variable domain, remainder taken from reference TRBV5-1 and TRBJ2-3, is KAGVTQTPRYLIKTRGQQVTLSCSPISGHRSVSWYQQTPGQGLQFLFEYFSETQRNKGNFPGRFSGRQFSNSRSEMNVSTLELGDSALYLCASSLVAGITDTQYFGPGTRLTVL.

The genes are TRBV19 and TRBJ1-5; the D gene is possibly TRBD1 (6 bases). Trimming took off 5 bases at V and 3 bases at J, with 11 bases between the two ends. The CDR3 has 14 residues. CDR1 and CDR2 from the germline V gene are LNHDA and SQIVND (reference sequence). CDR3 nucleotide sequence: TGTGCCAGTAGTTTCCGGGACAACAATCAGCCCCAGCATTTT. Its protein product is CASSFRDNNQPQHF.

The gene calls are TRBV14 and TRBJ2-1; unclear D gene. V lost 4 bases and J 1 base, leaving 11 bases between the germline ends. Germline CDR1 reads SGHDN; CDR2 reads FVKESK. CDR3 length: 15 residues. CDR3: CASSPTRASYNEQFF. CDR3 sequence (DNA): TGTGCCAGCAGCCCCACCAGAGCTTCCTACAATGAGCAGTTCTTC.

The gene calls are TRBV6-5 and TRBJ2-7; D gene unclear. Germline V lookup: CDR1 MNHEY, CDR2 SVGAGI. The CDR3 has 15 residues. The V end was cut by 1 base, the J end by 5 bases, with 15 bases between. CDR3: CASSYYDSPSNEQYF. The CDR3 region has the DNA TGTGCCAGCAGTTACTACGACTCCCCGAGCAACGAGCAGTACTTC.

In this sample, this clone turned up once. J is TRBJ1-1 and V is TRBV5-6; D remains unclear. CDR3 length equals 12 residues. Germline V CDR1 and CDR2: SGHDT, YYEEEE. Trimming cost V 4 bases and J 4 bases, with 8 bases left between them. The CDR3 nucleotides are TGTGCCAGCAGCCCTGGGCCCACTGAAGCTTTCTTT. Protein: CASSPGPTEAFF.

V is TRBV29-1 and J is TRBJ1-2; tentative D call: TRBD1 (6 bases). From germline, CDR1 is SQVTM and CDR2 ANQGSEA. Trimming stripped 7 bases from V and 2 bases from J, with 11 bases between. The CDR3 is made up of 12 amino acids. The CDR3 DNA follows: TGCAGCGGTGTTACAGGGAACTATGGCTACACCTTC. Encoded protein: CSGVTGNYGYTF.

This chain uses TRBV29-1 with TRBJ1-1; D remains ambiguous. Germline CDR1 reads SQVTM; CDR2 reads ANQGSEA. The CDR3 sequence is 13 residues long. The V and J ends lost 3 bases and 0 bases respectively, with 8 bases between them. The CDR3 protein is CSVEDDMNTEAFF. CDR3 coding DNA: TGCAGCGTTGAGGACGATATGAACACTGAAGCTTTCTTT.

The CDR3 spells CASSVDIGLGAGELFF. Here the CDR3 DNA reads TGCGCCAGCAGCGTTGACATAGGGTTGGGGGCCGGGGAGCTGTTTTTT. This chain links TRBV5-1 with TRBJ2-2; the D gene could be TRBD1 or TRBD2 (5 bases each). Germline CDR1 reads SGHRS; CDR2 reads YFSETQ. The length of the CDR3 is 16 residues. Trimming removed 4 bases at V and 6 bases at J, with 19 bases between.

The gene calls are TRBV5-1 and TRBJ2-7; D is tentatively TRBD1 or TRBD2 (5 bases each). The germline V gene has CDR1 SGHRS and CDR2 YFSETQ. This CDR3 region has 12 residues. Trimming stripped 5 bases from V and 5 bases from J, with 11 bases between. CDR3: CASSSGTDEQYF. The DNA for the CDR3 is TGCGCCAGCAGTTCCGGGACCGACGAGCAGTACTTC.

The chain is built from TRBV19 and TRBJ1-1; 7 bases are a match to TRBD1. Looked up from germline, CDR1 is LNHDA and CDR2 is SQIVND (reference sequence). With V trimmed by 10 bases and J by 5 bases, 13 bases remained unmatched. The CDR3 totals 14 residues. The chain's CDR3 is CATRVAGGKTEAFF. CDR3 nucleotides: TGTGCCACCCGGGTGGCAGGGGGTAAAACTGAAGCTTTCTTT.

The chain is built from TRBV28 and TRBJ2-1; 9 positions match TRBD2. V lost 5 bases and J lost 8; bases outside the gene matches: 19. The CDR3 sequence is 18 residues long. Germline CDR1 and CDR2: MDHEN and SYDVKM. The CDR3: CASSPAFRGGRVRHEQFF. CDR3 nucleotide sequence: TGTGCCAGCAGTCCCGCCTTCCGGGGCGGGAGGGTTAGGCATGAGCAGTTCTTC.

The chain couples TRBV11-2 to TRBJ2-7; 9 bases fit TRBD2. The germline gives CDR1 SGHAT, CDR2 FQNNGV. This CDR3 has 16 amino acids. V trimming: 0 bases; J trimming: 3 bases; junction bases outside the gene matches: 6. The CDR3 here is CASSLDSGSYYYEQYF. The DNA of the CDR3 is TGTGCCAGCAGCTTAGATAGCGGGAGCTACTACTACGAGCAGTACTTC.

The chain is built from TRBV18 and TRBJ2-1, with 8 bases that match TRBD2. Germline values: CDR1 KGHSH, CDR2 LQKENI. The junction had 10 bases not matched to a gene; V was cut back by 3 bases and J by 0 bases. This CDR3 has 18 residues. Written as DNA, the CDR3 is TGTGCCAGCTCACCCCGGGGGGGGGAGGCCTACTCCTACAATGAGCAGTTCTTC. Its protein is CASSPRGGEAYSYNEQFF. The full variable domain, with the rest looked up from reference TRBV18 and TRBJ2-1, is NAGVMQNPRHLVRRRGQEARLRCSPMKGHSHVYWYRQLPEEGLKFMVYLQKENIIDESGMPKERFSAEFPKEGPSILRIQQVVRGDSAAYFCASSPRGGEAYSYNEQFFGPGTRLTVL.

The chain joins TRBV7-2 to TRBJ2-6; weak D call: TRBD1 (6 bases). The CDR3 is 19 amino acids. In germline, CDR1 is SGHTA, CDR2 FQGNSA. Trimming pared 5 bases from V and 0 bases from J, leaving 20 bases between. CDR3 nucleotide sequence: TGTGCCAGCAGCCGCCCTCAGGGGCCAACTCACTCTGGGGCCAACGTCCTGACTTTC. This sequence encodes CASSRPQGPTHSGANVLTF.

J is TRBJ1-2 and V is TRBV27; TRBD1 might be the D (5 bases). The CDR3 has 14 residues. The germline gives CDR1 MNHEY, CDR2 SMNVEV (reference sequence). The germline V and J ends were trimmed by 5 bases and 2 bases, with 12 bases remaining between them. CDR3 protein: CASSSRDLNYGYTF. The DNA of the CDR3 is TGTGCCAGCAGTAGCCGGGACTTAAACTATGGCTACACCTTC.

By share, this clone ranks as medium-sized. The rearrangement uses TRBV6-5 and TRBJ1-2; maybe TRBD1 (5 bases). V lost 7 bases, J lost 1 base, and 16 bases lay in between. Germline V CDR1 and CDR2: MNHEY, SVGAGI. The CDR3 has 15 residues. CDR3 in amino acids: CASTPQGEYNYGYTF. CDR3 in DNA: TGTGCCAGCACCCCCCAAGGGGAGTATAACTATGGCTACACCTTC.

In the case of this clone: Other DNA sequences of this sample code for an identical CDR3. The gene calls are TRBV27 and TRBJ1-2, with 8 bases fitting TRBD1. CDR1 and CDR2 (germline): MNHEY, SMNVEV (reference sequence). The CDR3 runs to 13 residues. The V segment lost 6 bases and the J segment 4 bases; nucleotides outside the gene matches: 4. This CDR3 is CASSLGQGYGYTF. The CDR3 DNA reads TGTGCCAGCAGCCTCGGACAGGGCTATGGCTACACCTTC.